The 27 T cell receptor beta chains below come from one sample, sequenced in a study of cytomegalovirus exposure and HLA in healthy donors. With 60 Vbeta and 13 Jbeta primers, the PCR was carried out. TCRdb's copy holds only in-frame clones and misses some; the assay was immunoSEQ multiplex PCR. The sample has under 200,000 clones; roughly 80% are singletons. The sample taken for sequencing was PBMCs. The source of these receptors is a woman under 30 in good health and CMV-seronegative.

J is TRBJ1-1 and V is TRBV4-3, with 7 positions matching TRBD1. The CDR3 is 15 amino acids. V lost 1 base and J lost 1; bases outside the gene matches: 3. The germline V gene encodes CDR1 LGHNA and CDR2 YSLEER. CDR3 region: CASSQGTGPNTEAFF. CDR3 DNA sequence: TGCGCCAGCAGCCAAGGGACAGGCCCGAACACTGAAGCTTTCTTT.

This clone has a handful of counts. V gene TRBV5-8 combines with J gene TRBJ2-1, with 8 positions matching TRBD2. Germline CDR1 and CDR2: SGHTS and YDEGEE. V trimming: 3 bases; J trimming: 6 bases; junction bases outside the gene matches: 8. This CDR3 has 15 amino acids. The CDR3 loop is CASSSGLAASNEQFF. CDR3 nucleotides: TGTGCCAGCAGCTCCGGACTAGCCGCCTCCAATGAGCAGTTCTTC.

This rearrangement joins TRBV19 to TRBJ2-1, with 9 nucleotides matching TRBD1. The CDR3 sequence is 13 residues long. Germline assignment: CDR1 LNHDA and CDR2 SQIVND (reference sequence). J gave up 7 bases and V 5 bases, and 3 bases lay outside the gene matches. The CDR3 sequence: CASSGTGLNEQFF. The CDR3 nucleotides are TGTGCCAGTAGTGGGACAGGGTTAAATGAGCAGTTCTTC.

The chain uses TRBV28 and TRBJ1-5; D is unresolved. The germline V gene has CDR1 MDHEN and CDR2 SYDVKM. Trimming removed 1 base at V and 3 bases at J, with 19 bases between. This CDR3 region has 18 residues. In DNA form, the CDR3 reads TGTGCCAGCAGTTTATTGCCAGTCTCGACTAGCCACAATCAGCCCCAGCATTTT. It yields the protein CASSLLPVSTSHNQPQHF.

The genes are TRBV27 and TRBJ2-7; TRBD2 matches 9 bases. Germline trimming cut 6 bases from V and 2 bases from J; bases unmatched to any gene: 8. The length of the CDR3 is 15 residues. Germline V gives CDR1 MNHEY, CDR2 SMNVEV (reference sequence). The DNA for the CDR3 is TGTGCCAGCAGACCCCTAGCGGGAAACACCTACGAGCAGTACTTC. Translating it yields CASRPLAGNTYEQYF.

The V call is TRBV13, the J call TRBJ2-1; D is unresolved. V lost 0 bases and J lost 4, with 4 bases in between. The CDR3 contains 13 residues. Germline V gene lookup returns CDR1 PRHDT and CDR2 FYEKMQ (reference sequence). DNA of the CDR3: TGTGCCAGCAGCTTAGGTACATACAATGAGCAGTTCTTC. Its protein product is CASSLGTYNEQFF. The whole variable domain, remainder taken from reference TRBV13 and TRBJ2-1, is AAGVIQSPRHLIKEKRETATLKCYPIPRHDTVYWYQQGPGQDPQFLISFYEKMQSDKGSIPDRFSAQQFSDYHSELNMSSLELGDSALYFCASSLGTYNEQFFGPGTRLTVL.

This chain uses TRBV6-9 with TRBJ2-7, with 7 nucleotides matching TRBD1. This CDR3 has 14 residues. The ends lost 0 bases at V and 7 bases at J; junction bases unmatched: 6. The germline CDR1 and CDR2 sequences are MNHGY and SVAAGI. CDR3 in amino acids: CASSYSGQALEQYV. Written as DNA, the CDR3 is TGTGCCAGCAGTTATTCCGGACAGGCCCTGGAGCAGTACGTC.

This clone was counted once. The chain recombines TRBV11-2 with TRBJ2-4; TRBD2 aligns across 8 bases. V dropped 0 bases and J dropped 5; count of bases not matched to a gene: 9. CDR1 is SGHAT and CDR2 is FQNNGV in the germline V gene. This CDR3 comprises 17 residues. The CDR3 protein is CASSLDVGLGFQNIQYF. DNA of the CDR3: TGTGCCAGCAGCTTAGATGTGGGACTAGGGTTCCAAAACATTCAGTACTTC.

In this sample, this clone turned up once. For the CDR3, the DNA is TGTGCCAGCAGTCCCGGACTAGCGGGAAGCTCCTACGAGCAGTACTTC. Translated, it gives CASSPGLAGSSYEQYF. This chain uses TRBV28 with TRBJ2-7, with 12 bases that match TRBD2. With V trimmed by 5 bases and J by 0 bases, 5 bases remained unmatched. Per germline, CDR1 MDHEN and CDR2 SYDVKM. The CDR3 runs 16 residues.

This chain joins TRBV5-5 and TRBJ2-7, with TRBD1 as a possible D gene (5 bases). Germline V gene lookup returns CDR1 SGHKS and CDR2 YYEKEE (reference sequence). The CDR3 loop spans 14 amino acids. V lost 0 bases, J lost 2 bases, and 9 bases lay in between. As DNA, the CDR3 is TGTGCCAGCAGCTTGGTTTACAGGACCTACGAGCAGTACGTC. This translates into CASSLVYRTYEQYV.

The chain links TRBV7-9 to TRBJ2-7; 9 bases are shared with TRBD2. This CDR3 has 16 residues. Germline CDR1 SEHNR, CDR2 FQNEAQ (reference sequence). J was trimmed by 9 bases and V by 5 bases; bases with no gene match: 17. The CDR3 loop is CASSRPPLAGSDAQYF. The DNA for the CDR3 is TGTGCCAGCAGCCGTCCACCTCTAGCGGGGTCCGATGCGCAGTACTTC.

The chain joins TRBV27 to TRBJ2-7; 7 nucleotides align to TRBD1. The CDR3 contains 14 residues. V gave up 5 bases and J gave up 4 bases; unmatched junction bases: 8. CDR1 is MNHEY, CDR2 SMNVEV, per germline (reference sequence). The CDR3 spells CASSPDREKYEQYF. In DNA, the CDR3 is TGTGCCAGCAGTCCCGACAGGGAGAAGTACGAGCAGTACTTC.

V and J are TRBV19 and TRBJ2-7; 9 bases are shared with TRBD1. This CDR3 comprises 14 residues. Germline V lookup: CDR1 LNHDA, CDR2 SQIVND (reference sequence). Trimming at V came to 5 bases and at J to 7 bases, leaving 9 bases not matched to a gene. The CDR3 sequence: CASSAGQGRGEQYV. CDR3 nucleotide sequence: TGTGCCAGTAGTGCGGGACAGGGTCGGGGAGAGCAGTACGTC.

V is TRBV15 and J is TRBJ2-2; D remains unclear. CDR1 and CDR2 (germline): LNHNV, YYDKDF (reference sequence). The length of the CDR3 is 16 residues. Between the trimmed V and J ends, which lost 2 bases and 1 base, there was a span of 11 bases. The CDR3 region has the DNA TGTGCCACCAGCAGACCCGTCGACTTGAACACCGGGGAGCTGTTTTTT. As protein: CATSRPVDLNTGELFF.

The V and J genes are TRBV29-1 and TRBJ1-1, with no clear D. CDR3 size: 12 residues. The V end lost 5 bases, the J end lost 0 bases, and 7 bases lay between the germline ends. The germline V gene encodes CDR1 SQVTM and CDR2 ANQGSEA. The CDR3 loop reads CSVMAMNTEAFF. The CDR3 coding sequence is TGCAGCGTTATGGCCATGAACACTGAAGCTTTCTTT.

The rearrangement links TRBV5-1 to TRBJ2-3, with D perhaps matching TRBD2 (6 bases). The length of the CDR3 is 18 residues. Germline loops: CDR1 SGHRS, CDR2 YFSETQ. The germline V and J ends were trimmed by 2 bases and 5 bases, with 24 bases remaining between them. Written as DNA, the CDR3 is TGCGCCAGCAGCTTACCAGGAGGGAAGCGGACTTCTGGAGATACGCAGTATTTT. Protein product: CASSLPGGKRTSGDTQYF.

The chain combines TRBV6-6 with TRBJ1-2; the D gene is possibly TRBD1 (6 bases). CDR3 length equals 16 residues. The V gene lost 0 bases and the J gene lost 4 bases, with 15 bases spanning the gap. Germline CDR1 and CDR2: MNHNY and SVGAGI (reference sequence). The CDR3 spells CASSYSVSGAVYGYTF. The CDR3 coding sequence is TGTGCCAGCAGTTACTCGGTATCAGGGGCGGTCTATGGCTACACCTTC.

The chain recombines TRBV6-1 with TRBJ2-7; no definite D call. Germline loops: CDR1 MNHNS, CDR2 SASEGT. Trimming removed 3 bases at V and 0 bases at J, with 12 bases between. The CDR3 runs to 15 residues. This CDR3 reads CASSDRSVSSYEQYV. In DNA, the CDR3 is TGTGCCAGCAGTGATAGGAGCGTCAGCTCCTACGAGCAGTACGTC.

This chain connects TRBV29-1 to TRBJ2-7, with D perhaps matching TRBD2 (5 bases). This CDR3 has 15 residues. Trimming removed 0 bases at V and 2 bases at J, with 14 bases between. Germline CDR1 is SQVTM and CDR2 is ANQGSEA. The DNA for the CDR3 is TGCAGCGTTGAAGATGCGGGCAGCCAGACCTACGAGCAGTACTTC. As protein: CSVEDAGSQTYEQYF.

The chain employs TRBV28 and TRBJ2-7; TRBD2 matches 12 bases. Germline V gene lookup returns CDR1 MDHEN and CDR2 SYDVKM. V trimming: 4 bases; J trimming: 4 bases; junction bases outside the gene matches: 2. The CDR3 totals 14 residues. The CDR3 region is CASSSGTSGYEQYF. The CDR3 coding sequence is TGTGCCAGCAGTTCCGGGACTAGCGGGTACGAGCAGTACTTC.

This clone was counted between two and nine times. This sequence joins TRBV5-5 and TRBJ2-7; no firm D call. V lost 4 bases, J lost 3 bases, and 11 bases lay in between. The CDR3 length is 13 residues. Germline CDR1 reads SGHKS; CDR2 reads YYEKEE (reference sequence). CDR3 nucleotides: TGTGCCAGCAGCCCCTCAGGAATCTACGAGCAGTACGTC. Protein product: CASSPSGIYEQYV.

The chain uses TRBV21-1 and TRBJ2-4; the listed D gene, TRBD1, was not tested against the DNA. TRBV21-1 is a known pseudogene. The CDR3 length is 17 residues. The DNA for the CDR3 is TGTGCCAGCAGCCGAAGGCGTCAGGCGAGAGCCAAAAACATTCAGTACTTC. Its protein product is CASSRRRQARAKNIQYF.

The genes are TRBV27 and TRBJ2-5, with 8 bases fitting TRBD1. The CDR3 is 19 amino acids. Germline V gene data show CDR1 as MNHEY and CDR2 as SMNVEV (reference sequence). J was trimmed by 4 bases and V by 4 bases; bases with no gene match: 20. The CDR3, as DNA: TGTGCCAGCAGTTCAGAGACAGGGGACTTGGCGTCACAGGGAGAGACCCAGTACTTC. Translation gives CASSSETGDLASQGETQYF.

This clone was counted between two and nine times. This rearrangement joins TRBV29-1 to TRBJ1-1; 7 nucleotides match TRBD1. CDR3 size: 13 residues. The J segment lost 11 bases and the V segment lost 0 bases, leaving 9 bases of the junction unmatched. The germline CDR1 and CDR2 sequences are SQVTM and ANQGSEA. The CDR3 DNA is TGCAGCGTTGAAGATCAGGAGGGGGCGACGGCTTTCTTT. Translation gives CSVEDQEGATAFF.

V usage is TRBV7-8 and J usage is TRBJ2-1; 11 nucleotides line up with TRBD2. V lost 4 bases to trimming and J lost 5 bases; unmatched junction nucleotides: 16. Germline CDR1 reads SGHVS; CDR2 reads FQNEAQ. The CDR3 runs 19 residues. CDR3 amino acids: CASSWSDDPTSGSNNEQFF. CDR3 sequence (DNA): TGTGCCAGCAGCTGGAGTGATGATCCAACTAGCGGGAGTAACAATGAGCAGTTCTTC.

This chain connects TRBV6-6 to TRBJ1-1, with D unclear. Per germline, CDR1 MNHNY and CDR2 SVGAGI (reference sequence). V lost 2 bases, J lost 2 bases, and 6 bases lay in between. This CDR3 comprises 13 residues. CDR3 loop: CASSYAENTEAFF. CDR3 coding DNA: TGTGCCAGCAGTTACGCAGAAAACACTGAAGCTTTCTTT.

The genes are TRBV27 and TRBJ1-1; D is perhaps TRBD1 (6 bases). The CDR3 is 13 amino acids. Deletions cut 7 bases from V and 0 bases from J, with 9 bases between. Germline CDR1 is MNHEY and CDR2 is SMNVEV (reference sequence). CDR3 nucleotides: TGTGCCAGCAAGGACAGCTTGAACACTGAAGCTTTCTTT. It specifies CASKDSLNTEAFF.